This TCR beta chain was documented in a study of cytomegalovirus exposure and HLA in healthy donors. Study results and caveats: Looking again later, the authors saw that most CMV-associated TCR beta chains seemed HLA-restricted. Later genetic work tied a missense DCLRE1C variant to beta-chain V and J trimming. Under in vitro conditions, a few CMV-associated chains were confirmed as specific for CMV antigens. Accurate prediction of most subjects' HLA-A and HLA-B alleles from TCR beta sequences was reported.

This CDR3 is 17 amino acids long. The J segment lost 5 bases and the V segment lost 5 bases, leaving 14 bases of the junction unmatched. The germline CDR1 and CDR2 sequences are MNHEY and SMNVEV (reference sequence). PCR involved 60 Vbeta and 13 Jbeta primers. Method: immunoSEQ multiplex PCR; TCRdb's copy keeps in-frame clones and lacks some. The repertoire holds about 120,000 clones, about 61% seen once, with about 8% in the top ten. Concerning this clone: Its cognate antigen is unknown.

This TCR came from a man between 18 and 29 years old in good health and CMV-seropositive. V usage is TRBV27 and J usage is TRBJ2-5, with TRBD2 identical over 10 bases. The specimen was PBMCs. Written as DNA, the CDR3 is TGTGCCAGCAGTCTCGGGGCTAGCGGGGGTCGGCGGGAGACCCAGTACTTC. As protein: CASSLGASGGRRETQYF.